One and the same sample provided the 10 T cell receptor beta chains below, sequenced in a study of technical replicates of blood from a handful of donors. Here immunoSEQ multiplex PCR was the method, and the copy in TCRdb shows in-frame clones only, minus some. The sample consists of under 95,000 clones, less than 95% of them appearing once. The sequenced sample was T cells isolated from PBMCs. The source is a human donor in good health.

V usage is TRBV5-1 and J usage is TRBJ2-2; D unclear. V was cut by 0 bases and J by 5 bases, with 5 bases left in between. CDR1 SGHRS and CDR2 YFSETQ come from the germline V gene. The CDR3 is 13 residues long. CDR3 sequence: CASSLVVTGELFF. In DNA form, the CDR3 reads TGCGCCAGCAGCTTGGTAGTTACCGGGGAGCTGTTTTTT. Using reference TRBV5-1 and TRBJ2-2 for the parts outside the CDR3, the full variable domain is KAGVTQTPRYLIKTRGQQVTLSCSPISGHRSVSWYQQTPGQGLQFLFEYFSETQRNKGNFPGRFSGRQFSNSRSEMNVSTLELGDSALYLCASSLVVTGELFFGEGSRLTVL.

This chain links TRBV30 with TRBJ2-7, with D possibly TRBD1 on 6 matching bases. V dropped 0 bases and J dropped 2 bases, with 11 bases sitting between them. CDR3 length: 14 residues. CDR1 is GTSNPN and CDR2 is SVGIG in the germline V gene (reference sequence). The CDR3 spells CAWSVPQGPYEQYF. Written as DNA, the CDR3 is TGTGCCTGGAGTGTTCCACAGGGACCCTACGAGCAGTACTTC. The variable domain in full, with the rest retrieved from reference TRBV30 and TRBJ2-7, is SQTIHQWPATLVQPVGSPLSLECTVEGTSNPNLYWYRQAAGRGLQLLFYSVGIGQISSEVPQNLSASRPQDRQFILSSKKLLLSDSGFYLCAWSVPQGPYEQYFGPGTRLTVT.

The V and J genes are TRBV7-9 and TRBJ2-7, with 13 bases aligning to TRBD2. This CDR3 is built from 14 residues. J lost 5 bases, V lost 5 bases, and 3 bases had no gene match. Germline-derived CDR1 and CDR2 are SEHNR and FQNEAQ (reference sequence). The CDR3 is CASSLGLAGDEQYF. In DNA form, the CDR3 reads TGTGCCAGCAGCCTCGGACTAGCGGGAGACGAGCAGTACTTC.

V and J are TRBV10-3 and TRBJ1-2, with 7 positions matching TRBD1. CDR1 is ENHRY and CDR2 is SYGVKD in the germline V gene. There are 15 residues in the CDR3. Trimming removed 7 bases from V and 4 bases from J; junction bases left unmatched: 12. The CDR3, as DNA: TGTGCCATCAAGTCACAGGGGAAGCGATCCTATGGCTACACCTTC. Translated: CAIKSQGKRSYGYTF.

CDR3 sequence reads: CASRVAGGNNEQFF. The CDR3 nucleotides read TGTGCCAGCAGAGTAGCGGGAGGTAACAATGAGCAGTTCTTC. This chain uses TRBV25-1 with TRBJ2-1, with 10 bases that match TRBD2. J lost 5 bases, V lost 6 bases, and 4 bases had no gene match. Germline V CDR1 and CDR2: MGHDK, SYGVNS. The CDR3 contains 14 residues.

CDR3 DNA sequence: TGTGCCATCAGCGGACAGGGCCCGAGGACAGATACGCAGTATTTT. Its protein is CAISGQGPRTDTQYF. V usage is TRBV10-3 and J usage is TRBJ2-3; 8 bases line up with TRBD1. The length of the CDR3 is 15 residues. The J segment lost 3 bases and the V segment lost 6 bases, leaving 8 bases of the junction unmatched. Looked up from germline, CDR1 is ENHRY and CDR2 is SYGVKD.

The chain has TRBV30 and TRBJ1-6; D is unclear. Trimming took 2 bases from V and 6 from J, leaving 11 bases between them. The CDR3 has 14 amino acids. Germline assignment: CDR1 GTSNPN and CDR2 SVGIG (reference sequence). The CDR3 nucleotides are TGTGCCTGGAGTCGTTTGGGCAGTAATTCACCCCTCCACTTT. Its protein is CAWSRLGSNSPLHF. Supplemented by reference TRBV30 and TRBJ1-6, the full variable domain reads SQTIHQWPATLVQPVGSPLSLECTVEGTSNPNLYWYRQAAGRGLQLLFYSVGIGQISSEVPQNLSASRPQDRQFILSSKKLLLSDSGFYLCAWSRLGSNSPLHFGNGTRLTVT.

The CDR3 spells CASSEIEIETATNYGYTF. CDR3 DNA: TGTGCCAGCAGTGAGATAGAAATTGAGACAGCGACTAACTATGGCTACACCTTC. The chain carries TRBV6-1 and TRBJ1-2, with D tentatively TRBD1 (5 bases). This CDR3 is built from 18 residues. Germline-derived CDR1 and CDR2 are MNHNS and SASEGT. Trimming removed 3 bases at V and 0 bases at J, with 20 bases between.

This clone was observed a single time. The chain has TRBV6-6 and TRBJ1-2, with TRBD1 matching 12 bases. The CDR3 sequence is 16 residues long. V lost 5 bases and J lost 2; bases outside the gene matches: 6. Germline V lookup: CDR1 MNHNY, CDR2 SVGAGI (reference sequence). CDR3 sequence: CASSKGTGGGNYGYTF. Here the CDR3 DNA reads TGTGCCAGCAGTAAAGGGACAGGGGGCGGAAACTATGGCTACACCTTC.

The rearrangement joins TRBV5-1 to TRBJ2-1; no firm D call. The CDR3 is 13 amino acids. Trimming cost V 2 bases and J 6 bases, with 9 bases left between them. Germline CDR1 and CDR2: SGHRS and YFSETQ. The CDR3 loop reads CASSFSFGNEQFF. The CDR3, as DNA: TGCGCCAGCAGCTTTAGCTTCGGCAATGAGCAGTTCTTC.